This T cell receptor (beta chain) was profiled in a study of T cells in Graves' hyperthyroidism and ophthalmopathy. The investigators amplified TCR beta CDR3 regions from RNA transcripts. A first-round RT-PCR of the TCR CDR3 used the HTBI primer set. TCRdb re-called the multiplex PCR reads with MiXCR, one entry per CDR3 protein. The sample holds some 250,000 distinct CDR3 sequences, less than 15% seen once. Study results and limitations: Median prediction lead before ophthalmopathy onset was roughly 6 months with the model.

This clonotype has a count of ten or more. Its target is unknown. The study enrolled patients aged 18 to 65 with newly diagnosed hyperthyroidism of under 2 months' duration. Blood sampling occurred at first hyperthyroidism diagnosis, ahead of any ophthalmopathy symptoms. The V gene's germline CDR1 is LGHDT and CDR2 YNNKEL (reference sequence). This CDR3 is built from 15 residues. Trimming pared 2 bases from V and 5 bases from J, leaving 16 bases between. The receptor's source is a woman in her thirties or forties with Graves' hyperthyroidism that later progressed to Graves' ophthalmopathy. The material sequenced was blood. The rearrangement uses TRBV3-1 and TRBJ2-7; D remains unclear. CDR3 coding DNA: TGTGCCAGCAGCCAATCGTCGATAAGGAGAAACGAGCAGTACTTC. It specifies CASSQSSIRRNEQYF.